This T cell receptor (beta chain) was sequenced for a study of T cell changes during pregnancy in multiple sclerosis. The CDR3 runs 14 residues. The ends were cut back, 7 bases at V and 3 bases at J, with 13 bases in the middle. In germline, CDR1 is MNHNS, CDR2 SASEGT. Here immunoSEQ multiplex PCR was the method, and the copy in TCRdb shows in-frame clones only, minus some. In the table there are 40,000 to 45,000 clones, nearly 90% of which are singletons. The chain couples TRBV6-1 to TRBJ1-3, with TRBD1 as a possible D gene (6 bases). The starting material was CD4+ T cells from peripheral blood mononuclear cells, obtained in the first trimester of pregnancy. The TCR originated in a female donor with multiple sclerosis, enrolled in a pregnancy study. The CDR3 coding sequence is TGTGCCAGCACCCAAGCAGGGGTTGGAAACACCATATATTTT. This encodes CASTQAGVGNTIYF.